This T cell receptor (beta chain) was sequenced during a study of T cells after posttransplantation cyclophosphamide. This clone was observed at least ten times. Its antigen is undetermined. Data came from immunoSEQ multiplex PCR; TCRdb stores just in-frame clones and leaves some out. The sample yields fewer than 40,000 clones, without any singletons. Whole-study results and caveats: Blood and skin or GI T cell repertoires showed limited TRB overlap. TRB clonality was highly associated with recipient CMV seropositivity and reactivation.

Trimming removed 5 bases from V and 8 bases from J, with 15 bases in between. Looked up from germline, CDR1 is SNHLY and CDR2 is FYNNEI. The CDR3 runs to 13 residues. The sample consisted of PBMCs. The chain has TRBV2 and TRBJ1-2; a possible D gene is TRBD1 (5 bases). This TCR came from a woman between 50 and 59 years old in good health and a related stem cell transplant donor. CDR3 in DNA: TGTGCCAGCAGTCCCCAGGGAATAGAGGGCTACACCTTC. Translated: CASSPQGIEGYTF.